The 15 T cell receptor beta chains in this list originate from one sample, sequenced in a study of shared clonotypes between healthy human individuals. Measured with immunoSEQ multiplex PCR; TCRdb has only the in-frame clones, and not every one. The table lists 2 million to 2.5 million clones, roughly 93% of them singletons. The source material was naive CD4+ T cells from PBMCs. The subset is: CD45RA+ positively selected. These receptors came from a young man in good health. Some clones in this sample may be carry-over from other donors' samples.

This chain links TRBV19 with TRBJ2-7, with D perhaps matching TRBD1 (6 bases). The germline gives CDR1 LNHDA, CDR2 SQIVND (reference sequence). Trimming cost V 6 bases and J 8 bases, with 11 bases left between them. There are 11 residues in the CDR3. CDR3 amino acids: CASSEQGKQYF. In nucleotides, the CDR3 is TGTGCCAGTAGCGAACAGGGAAAGCAGTACTTC.

The chain uses TRBV2 and TRBJ2-7; tentative D call: TRBD2 (5 bases). Trimming took off 6 bases at V and 0 bases at J, with 12 bases between the two ends. The CDR3 is made up of 14 amino acids. The germline gives CDR1 SNHLY, CDR2 FYNNEI. The CDR3 protein is CASRLAYLSYEQYF. Here the CDR3 DNA reads TGTGCCAGCAGGCTAGCCTATCTCTCCTACGAGCAGTACTTC. The variable domain in full, completed from reference TRBV2 and TRBJ2-7, reads EPEVTQTPSHQVTQMGQEVILRCVPISNHLYFYWYRQILGQKVEFLVSFYNNEISEKSEIFDDQFSVERPDGSNFTLKIRSTKLEDSAMYFCASRLAYLSYEQYFGPGTRLTVT.

The chain combines TRBV11-2 with TRBJ2-7; weak D call: TRBD1 (6 bases). Trimming shortened V by 1 base and J by 3 bases, and 16 bases separated the two germline ends. Germline V CDR1 and CDR2: SGHAT, FQNNGV. This CDR3 comprises 16 residues. CDR3 sequence (DNA): TGTGCCAGCAGCTTAGGACTACAGGGAGTAGGCTACGAGCAGTACTTC. Translated, it gives CASSLGLQGVGYEQYF.

The chain joins TRBV19 to TRBJ2-2; D may match TRBD1 or TRBD2 (5 bases each). V was shortened by 0 bases and J by 7 bases, with 21 bases between the two germline ends. The germline gives CDR1 LNHDA, CDR2 SQIVND (reference sequence). This CDR3 has 18 residues. CDR3: CASSIDLRQQVEGGELFF. The CDR3, as DNA: TGTGCCAGTAGTATAGATCTCCGACAGCAGGTCGAGGGCGGGGAGCTGTTTTTT.

The chain uses TRBV11-2 and TRBJ2-7; the match to TRBD2 covers 11 bases. J gave up 0 bases and V 0 bases, and 10 bases lay outside the gene matches. From germline, CDR1 is SGHAT and CDR2 FQNNGV. There are 19 residues in the CDR3. Here the CDR3 reads CASSLDWTSGSKSSYEQYF. In DNA form, the CDR3 reads TGTGCCAGCAGCTTAGATTGGACTAGCGGGTCTAAGAGCTCCTACGAGCAGTACTTC.

The CDR3 is CASSSARPGYTF. As DNA, the CDR3 is TGTGCCAGTAGTTCGGCCCGGCCGGGCTACACCTTC. J is TRBJ1-2 and V is TRBV19; D not resolved. Germline CDR1 is LNHDA and CDR2 is SQIVND (reference sequence). This CDR3 comprises 12 residues. The V end was cut by 5 bases, the J end by 8 bases, with 12 bases between.

The chain combines TRBV6-4 with TRBJ2-2, with D perhaps matching TRBD1 or TRBD2 (5 bases each). With 5 bases removed from V and 4 bases from J, the gap between germline ends came to 14 bases. Germline-derived CDR1 and CDR2 are MRHNA and SNTAGT. This CDR3 region has 15 residues. As DNA, the CDR3 is TGTGCCAGCAGTCCGGGACCATCCTTCACCGGGGAGCTGTTTTTT. Translation gives CASSPGPSFTGELFF.

The CDR3 loop reads CSARDLSQQYF. CDR3 sequence (DNA): TGCAGTGCTAGAGACCTCTCCCAGCAGTACTTC. V usage is TRBV20-1 and J usage is TRBJ2-7, with D unclear. Germline CDR1 and CDR2: DFQATT and SNEGSKA (reference sequence). CDR3 length: 11 residues. Trimming took off 0 bases at V and 8 bases at J, with 8 bases between the two ends.

V usage is TRBV28 and J usage is TRBJ2-3; 9 positions agree with TRBD2. The V gene's germline CDR1 is MDHEN and CDR2 SYDVKM. The CDR3 consists of 14 residues. J was trimmed by 3 bases and V by 6 bases; bases with no gene match: 4. The CDR3, as DNA: TGTGCCAGCAGGGACCTAGCGGGAACAGATACGCAGTATTTT. Its translation: CASRDLAGTDTQYF.

The genes are TRBV7-3 and TRBJ2-1; perhaps D is TRBD1 or TRBD2 (7 bases each). Germline loops: CDR1 SGHTA, CDR2 FQGTGA. V dropped 4 bases and J dropped 4 bases, with 14 bases sitting between them. The CDR3 has 15 amino acids. The CDR3 DNA reads as TGTGCCAGCAGCTCCCAGGGGGGGCTGTACAATGAGCAGTTCTTC. Translation: CASSSQGGLYNEQFF.

Remarks on this clone: The same CDR3 also results from other DNA sequences found in this sample. The chain employs TRBV19 and TRBJ1-5; the D gene is possibly TRBD1 (5 bases). Germline V CDR1 and CDR2: LNHDA, SQIVND (reference sequence). Trimming removed 0 bases at V and 7 bases at J, with 7 bases between. The length of the CDR3 is 13 residues. The CDR3: CASSIDRDQPQHF. The CDR3 DNA follows: TGTGCCAGTAGTATAGACAGGGACCAGCCCCAGCATTTT.

Of note for this clone: Other DNA sequences from this sample encode an identical CDR3 as well. V usage is TRBV7-2 and J usage is TRBJ1-5; D is unclear. The germline gives CDR1 SGHTA, CDR2 FQGNSA. The CDR3 has 13 amino acids. The V and J ends lost 5 bases and 5 bases respectively, with 10 bases between them. The CDR3 loop is CASSPTDYQPQHF. DNA for the CDR3: TGTGCCAGCAGCCCGACCGACTATCAGCCCCAGCATTTT.

This rearrangement joins TRBV7-3 to TRBJ1-1; possible D gene TRBD1, 5 bases. Trimming pared 5 bases from V and 0 bases from J, leaving 16 bases between. The length of the CDR3 is 16 residues. From germline, CDR1 is SGHTA and CDR2 FQGTGA. In DNA, the CDR3 is TGTGCCAGCAGCCCCCAGGGAGCGGCTATGAACACTGAAGCTTTCTTT. Protein: CASSPQGAAMNTEAFF.

The J gene is TRBJ1-3, the V gene TRBV7-9, with no clear D. V dropped 6 bases and J dropped 0 bases, with 12 bases sitting between them. The CDR3 consists of 15 residues. CDR1 and CDR2 (germline): SEHNR, FQNEAQ (reference sequence). The CDR3 is CASSRTDNSGNTIYF. The CDR3 DNA reads as TGTGCCAGCAGTCGTACCGACAACTCTGGAAACACCATATATTTT.

The chain joins TRBV5-6 to TRBJ1-1; D perhaps matches TRBD1 (5 bases). CDR1 is SGHDT and CDR2 is YYEEEE in the germline V gene. The CDR3 spans 16 residues. Trimming removed 2 bases at V and 1 base at J, with 15 bases between. CDR3 DNA sequence: TGTGCCAGCAGCTTTTTGAATGGGGGAGGGAACACTGAAGCTTTCTTT. Protein product: CASSFLNGGGNTEAFF.